One and the same sample provided the 27 T cell receptor beta chains below, sequenced in a study of blood T cell repertoires in COVID-19. Sequencing used immunoSEQ multiplex PCR; TCRdb keeps in-frame clones, though not all of them. The sample carries a few hundred thousand clones, around 83% recorded once. The specimen sequenced was PBMCs or T cells enriched from blood (not recorded which). These receptors were taken from a woman in her 50s who had recovered from COVID-19.

The rearrangement joins TRBV9 to TRBJ2-7, with D unclear. V was shortened by 0 bases and J by 2 bases, with 9 bases between the two germline ends. Germline CDR1 reads SGDLS; CDR2 reads YYNGEE. This CDR3 is built from 14 residues. CDR3 DNA: TGTGCCAGCAGCGTAGCAAGTAGTACCTACGAGCAGTACTTC. Translating it yields CASSVASSTYEQYF.

This rearrangement joins TRBV19 to TRBJ2-1; 8 bases map to TRBD1. The CDR3 sequence is 14 residues long. With 5 bases clipped from V and 8 bases from J, the junction kept 8 bases outside the gene matches. The germline V gene encodes CDR1 LNHDA and CDR2 SQIVND (reference sequence). The chain's CDR3 is CASSRQGAADEQFF. CDR3 nucleotides: TGTGCCAGTAGTCGCCAGGGGGCGGCCGATGAGCAGTTCTTC.

CDR3 protein: CASSSGTGISGANVLTF. CDR3 nucleotides: TGTGCCAGCAGTTCCGGGACAGGGATCTCTGGGGCCAACGTCCTGACTTTC. The V call is TRBV27, the J call TRBJ2-6, with 9 bases lining up with TRBD1. Unmatched junction bases numbered 4, after V lost 4 bases and J lost 0 bases. Germline-derived CDR1 and CDR2 are MNHEY and SMNVEV (reference sequence). The CDR3 contains 17 residues.

Note on this clone: This same CDR3 is encoded by further DNA sequences in the sample. The chain couples TRBV18 to TRBJ1-2; D gene uncertain. Trimming removed 1 base at V and 2 bases at J, with 8 bases between. The CDR3 consists of 14 residues. Germline V gives CDR1 KGHSH, CDR2 LQKENI. CDR3 residues: CASSPQGANYGYTF. Here the CDR3 DNA reads TGTGCCAGCTCACCACAGGGAGCCAACTATGGCTACACCTTC.

This clone has just a few counts. The rearrangement joins TRBV5-1 to TRBJ1-1; possible D gene TRBD1, 6 bases. The CDR3 covers 17 residues. Germline V gives CDR1 SGHRS, CDR2 YFSETQ. Deletions cut 6 bases from V and 4 bases from J, with 25 bases between. CDR3 loop: CASNLGFVRGFFTEAFF. CDR3 in DNA: TGCGCCAGCAACCTAGGGTTTGTCAGGGGTTTTTTCACTGAAGCTTTCTTT.

This clone showed up just once. The genes are TRBV30 and TRBJ1-6; D is perhaps TRBD1 (6 bases). CDR3 length: 12 amino acids. V lost 5 bases and J lost 10, with 12 bases in between. CDR1 GTSNPN and CDR2 SVGIG come from the germline V gene (reference sequence). The CDR3 sequence: CAWYRDGSPLHF. As DNA, the CDR3 is TGTGCCTGGTACAGGGACGGGTCACCCCTCCACTTT.

The DNA for the CDR3 is TGTGCCAGCAGCCCAGATACTCTGTCCAGGGAAAATGGCTACACCTTC. Protein sequence: CASSPDTLSRENGYTF. The chain links TRBV3-1 (or the pseudogene TRBV3-2) to TRBJ1-2; D is possibly TRBD1 (5 bases). The CDR3 has 16 residues. The V and J ends lost 4 bases and 6 bases respectively, with 21 bases between them. Per germline, CDR1 LGHDT and CDR2 YNNKEL (reference sequence).

This clone has ten or more counts. The rearrangement joins TRBV29-1 to TRBJ2-7; unclear D gene. Looked up from germline, CDR1 is SQVTM and CDR2 is ANQGSEA. Deletions cut 7 bases from V and 2 bases from J, with 12 bases between. The CDR3 loop spans 12 amino acids. The CDR3 here is CSARYTAYEQYF. CDR3 sequence (DNA): TGCAGCGCCCGATACACCGCCTACGAGCAGTACTTC.

The chain has TRBV2 and TRBJ1-2, with 8 nucleotides matching TRBD1. The CDR3 has 17 residues. Germline V gene sequence: CDR1 SNHLY, CDR2 FYNNEI. V lost 3 bases to trimming and J lost 2 bases; unmatched junction nucleotides: 11. The CDR3 nucleotides are TGTGCCAGCAGTGATTCGGGCAGGGGGCGCGAAAACTATGGCTACACCTTC. It specifies CASSDSGRGRENYGYTF.

V usage is TRBV30 and J usage is TRBJ1-6, with 8 bases matching TRBD1. There are 17 residues in the CDR3. Losses at the gene ends were 3 bases for V and 0 bases for J; bases not matched to a gene: 7. The germline V gene encodes CDR1 GTSNPN and CDR2 SVGIG (reference sequence). CDR3 in DNA: TGTGCCTGGAGCGTCGACAGGGGAACCTCCTATAATTCACCCCTCCACTTT. Amino acid sequence: CAWSVDRGTSYNSPLHF. The whole variable domain, remainder taken from reference TRBV30 and TRBJ1-6, is SQTIHQWPATLVQPVGSPLSLECTVEGTSNPNLYWYRQAAGRGLQLLFYSVGIGQISSEVPQNLSASRPQDRQFILSSKKLLLSDSGFYLCAWSVDRGTSYNSPLHFGNGTRLTVT.

The chain couples TRBV10-3 to TRBJ2-1; tentative D call: TRBD1 (5 bases). Trimming left V 0 bases short and J 3 bases short, with 12 bases between. CDR3 length: 16 amino acids. Germline-derived CDR1 and CDR2 are ENHRY and SYGVKD. CDR3 sequence (DNA): TGTGCCATCAGTGAGTCGATGGGGCGCGTCTACAATGAGCAGTTCTTC. This gives the protein CAISESMGRVYNEQFF.

The chain is built from TRBV5-4 and TRBJ2-1, with D possibly being TRBD2 (7 bases). V was cut by 0 bases and J by 5 bases, with 18 bases left in between. Germline CDR1 reads SGHNT; CDR2 reads YYREEE (reference sequence). This CDR3 spans 17 amino acids. CDR3 nucleotide sequence: TGTGCCAGCAGCTTGGGCGGGGGCCTTAGGAGCCACAATGAGCAGTTCTTC. Residues: CASSLGGGLRSHNEQFF.

The chain joins TRBV20-1 to TRBJ1-1, with a possible D match to TRBD1 (5 bases). The V end lost 3 bases, the J end lost 11 bases, and 13 bases lay between the germline ends. CDR3 length: 11 amino acids. The germline gives CDR1 DFQATT, CDR2 SNEGSKA (reference sequence). CDR3 sequence reads: CSARGPPGAFF. CDR3 nucleotides: TGCAGTGCTAGGGGGCCCCCTGGGGCTTTCTTT.

V and J are TRBV7-2 and TRBJ1-2; TRBD1 might be the D (6 bases). Trimming stripped 5 bases from V and 6 bases from J, with 13 bases between. This CDR3 region has 13 residues. Germline V CDR1 and CDR2: SGHTA, FQGNSA. The CDR3 protein is CASSLGGQNGYTF. As DNA, the CDR3 is TGTGCCAGCAGCCTAGGGGGACAAAATGGCTACACCTTC.

V and J are TRBV19 and TRBJ1-5; the match to TRBD1 covers 8 bases. With V trimmed by 6 bases and J by 0 bases, 4 bases remained unmatched. The CDR3 is made up of 15 amino acids. Germline V CDR1 and CDR2: LNHDA, SQIVND (reference sequence). CDR3 sequence reads: CASRPGQDSNQPQHF. The CDR3 coding sequence is TGTGCCAGTAGACCGGGACAGGATAGCAATCAGCCCCAGCATTTT.

The chain combines TRBV7-2 with TRBJ1-6, with D perhaps TRBD1 (6 bases). The CDR3 extends over 14 amino acids. Germline lookup yields CDR1 SGHTA and CDR2 FQGNSA. V was clipped by 3 bases and J by 7 bases, with 10 bases between them. The CDR3 is CASSFQGHNSPLHF. Here the CDR3 DNA reads TGTGCCAGCAGCTTTCAGGGGCACAATTCACCCCTCCACTTT.

V gene TRBV5-1 combines with J gene TRBJ2-3; 8 bases agree with TRBD1. The V and J ends lost 5 bases and 5 bases, in that order; junction bases with no gene match: 13. Per germline, CDR1 SGHRS and CDR2 YFSETQ. The CDR3 covers 16 residues. The CDR3 DNA reads as TGCGCCAGCAGACAAAACCCAGGGGGCCTGGGAGATACGCAGTATTTT. This gives the protein CASRQNPGGLGDTQYF.

CDR3 nucleotide sequence: TGTGCCAGCAGCGTCCCCAGGGGAACTGAAGCTTTCTTT. Translating it yields CASSVPRGTEAFF. The rearrangement links TRBV7-8 to TRBJ1-1, with D possibly TRBD1 on 6 matching bases. V gave up 5 bases and J gave up 5 bases, with 12 bases separating them. The germline gives CDR1 SGHVS, CDR2 FQNEAQ. The CDR3 sequence is 13 residues long. The whole variable domain, filled in from reference TRBV7-8 and TRBJ1-1, reads GAGVSQSPRYKVAKRGQDVALRCDPISGHVSLFWYQQALGQGPEFLTYFQNEAQLDKSGLPSDRFFAERPEGSVSTLKIQRTQQEDSAVYLCASSVPRGTEAFFGQGTRLTVV.

This rearrangement joins TRBV19 to TRBJ1-2; D unresolved. V lost 4 bases, J lost 3 bases, and 9 bases lay in between. CDR1 and CDR2 (germline): LNHDA, SQIVND (reference sequence). The CDR3 totals 13 residues. As DNA, the CDR3 is TGTGCCAGTAGTAACTCCGGGGACTATGGCTACACCTTC. This sequence encodes CASSNSGDYGYTF.

With respect to this clone: Other DNA variants within this sample encode the same CDR3. The V and J genes are TRBV28 and TRBJ2-7, with a possible D match to TRBD1 (6 bases). Trimming stripped 4 bases from V and 1 base from J, with 8 bases between. The CDR3 consists of 13 residues. The germline V gene encodes CDR1 MDHEN and CDR2 SYDVKM. The CDR3 region has the DNA TGTGCCAGCAGTTCCGGACAGTCCTACGAGCAGTACTTC. It encodes CASSSGQSYEQYF.

This clone was detected only a few times. CDR3 DNA: TGCGCCAGCAGCCCTACTCCCGGGACTAGCGGGGGCCTCACAGATACGCAGTATTTT. It encodes CASSPTPGTSGGLTDTQYF. The J gene is TRBJ2-3, the V gene TRBV5-1; 14 nucleotides agree with TRBD2. In germline, CDR1 is SGHRS, CDR2 YFSETQ. The CDR3 is 19 amino acids. With V trimmed by 4 bases and J by 2 bases, 12 bases remained unmatched. Full variable domain (rest looked up from reference TRBV5-1 and TRBJ2-3): KAGVTQTPRYLIKTRGQQVTLSCSPISGHRSVSWYQQTPGQGLQFLFEYFSETQRNKGNFPGRFSGRQFSNSRSEMNVSTLELGDSALYLCASSPTPGTSGGLTDTQYFGPGTRLTVL.

The V and J genes are TRBV9 and TRBJ2-3, with 12 bases lining up with TRBD1. Germline CDR1 SGDLS, CDR2 YYNGEE. The CDR3 spans 16 residues. V was pared by 0 bases and J by 4 bases, with 3 bases of the junction left unmatched. CDR3 bases: TGTGCCAGCAGCGTAGCTGGGACAGGGGGCGCAGATACGCAGTATTTT. Protein: CASSVAGTGGADTQYF.

As regards this clone: The sample holds other DNA sequences that translate to the same CDR3. V and J are TRBV5-1 and TRBJ2-2; D not certain. V shed 0 bases and J shed 0 bases, with 6 bases lying between them. This CDR3 comprises 15 residues. Per germline, CDR1 SGHRS and CDR2 YFSETQ. For the CDR3, the DNA is TGCGCCAGCAGCTTGGGCAGGACGAACACCGGGGAGCTGTTTTTT. Its translation is CASSLGRTNTGELFF. The complete variable domain, with remaining parts taken from reference TRBV5-1 and TRBJ2-2, reads KAGVTQTPRYLIKTRGQQVTLSCSPISGHRSVSWYQQTPGQGLQFLFEYFSETQRNKGNFPGRFSGRQFSNSRSEMNVSTLELGDSALYLCASSLGRTNTGELFFGEGSRLTVL.

The chain is built from TRBV7-8 and TRBJ2-7; TRBD2 might be the D (5 bases). V lost 5 bases and J 6 bases, leaving 8 bases between the germline ends. Germline V CDR1 and CDR2: SGHVS, FQNEAQ. This CDR3 spans 11 amino acids. Written as DNA, the CDR3 is TGTGCCAGCAGCCTGGCGGGCGAGCAGTACTTC. Translating gives CASSLAGEQYF.

To note about this clone: The limits of the CDR3 on the DNA are not certain, so only TCRdb's listed CDR3 is given. This chain uses TRBV30 with TRBJ1-2; the table assigns TRBD1, which was not confirmed against the DNA. CDR1 and CDR2 from the germline V gene are GTSNPN and SVGIG (reference sequence). The CDR3 is 13 amino acids in total, end residues counted. The CDR3 reads CAWSVGQGARFTF.

The count of this clone is one. This chain connects TRBV30 to TRBJ1-6; TRBD1 agrees at 8 bases. Germline V gene data show CDR1 as GTSNPN and CDR2 as SVGIG (reference sequence). With 6 bases clipped from V and 9 bases from J, the junction kept 10 bases outside the gene matches. This CDR3 is 14 amino acids long. The CDR3 bases are TGTGCCTGCAACCCTCAGGGGGCTATTTCACCCCTCCACTTT. Its translation: CACNPQGAISPLHF.

This clone was seen a single time. V gene TRBV18 combines with J gene TRBJ1-6, with 9 bases matching TRBD1. This CDR3 spans 15 amino acids. Germline V CDR1 and CDR2: KGHSH, LQKENI. The trim removed 4 bases at V and 9 bases at J, leaving 7 bases unmatched. The CDR3 region is CASSLKDRGISPLHF. The CDR3 bases are TGTGCCAGCTCACTGAAGGACAGGGGAATTTCACCCCTCCACTTT.